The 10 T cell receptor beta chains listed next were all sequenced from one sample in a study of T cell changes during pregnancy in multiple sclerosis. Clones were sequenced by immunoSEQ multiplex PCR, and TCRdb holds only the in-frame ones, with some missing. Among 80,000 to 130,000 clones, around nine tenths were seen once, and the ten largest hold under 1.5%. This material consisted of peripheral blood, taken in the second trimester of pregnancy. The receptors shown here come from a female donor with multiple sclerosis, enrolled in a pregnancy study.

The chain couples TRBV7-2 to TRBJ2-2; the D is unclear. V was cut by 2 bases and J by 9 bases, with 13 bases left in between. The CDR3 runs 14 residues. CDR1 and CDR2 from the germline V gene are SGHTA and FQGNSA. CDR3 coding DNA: TGTGCCAGCAGCTTAAAGGAGCGACGCCGGGAGCTGTTTTTT. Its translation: CASSLKERRRELFF.

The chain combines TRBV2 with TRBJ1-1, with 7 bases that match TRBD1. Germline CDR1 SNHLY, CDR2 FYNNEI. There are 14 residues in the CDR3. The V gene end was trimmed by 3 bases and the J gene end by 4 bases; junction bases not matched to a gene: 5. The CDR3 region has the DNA TGTGCCAGCAGTGAGACAGGGATGTTCACTGAAGCTTTCTTT. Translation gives CASSETGMFTEAFF. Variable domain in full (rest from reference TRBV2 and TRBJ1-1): EPEVTQTPSHQVTQMGQEVILRCVPISNHLYFYWYRQILGQKVEFLVSFYNNEISEKSEIFDDQFSVERPDGSNFTLKIRSTKLEDSAMYFCASSETGMFTEAFFGQGTRLTVV.

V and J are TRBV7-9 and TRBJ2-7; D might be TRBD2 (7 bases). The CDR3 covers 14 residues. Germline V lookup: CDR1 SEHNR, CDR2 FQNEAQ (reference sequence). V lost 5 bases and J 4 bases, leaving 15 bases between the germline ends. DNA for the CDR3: TGTGCCAGCAGCCACGGTAGGGGGGGGTACGAGCAGTACTTC. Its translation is CASSHGRGGYEQYF. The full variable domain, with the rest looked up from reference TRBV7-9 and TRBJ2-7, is DTGVSQNPRHKITKRGQNVTFRCDPISEHNRLYWYRQTLGQGPEFLTYFQNEAQLEKSRLLSDRFSAERPKGSFSTLEIQRTEQGDSAMYLCASSHGRGGYEQYFGPGTRLTVT.

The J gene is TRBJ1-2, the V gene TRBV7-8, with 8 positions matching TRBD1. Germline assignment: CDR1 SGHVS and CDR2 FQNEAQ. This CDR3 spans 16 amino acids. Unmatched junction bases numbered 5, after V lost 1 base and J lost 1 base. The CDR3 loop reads CASSLVGGQGNYGYTF. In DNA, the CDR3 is TGTGCCAGCAGCTTAGTTGGCGGACAGGGTAACTATGGCTACACCTTC.

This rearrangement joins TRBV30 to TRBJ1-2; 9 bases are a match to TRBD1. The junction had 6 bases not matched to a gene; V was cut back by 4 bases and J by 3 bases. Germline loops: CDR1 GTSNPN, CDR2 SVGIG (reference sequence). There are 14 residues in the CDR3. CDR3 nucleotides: TGTGCCTGGACCCGGGACAGGGTTTACTATGGCTACACCTTC. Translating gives CAWTRDRVYYGYTF.

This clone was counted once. In DNA form, the CDR3 reads TGTGCCAGCAGCCAAGGGGGACAGGGGGCTCACGAGCAGTACTTC. It is translated as CASSQGGQGAHEQYF. V is TRBV11-2 and J is TRBJ2-7; 12 nucleotides match TRBD1. Germline V CDR1 and CDR2: SGHAT, FQNNGV. The ends lost 5 bases at V and 5 bases at J; junction bases unmatched: 7. The CDR3 consists of 15 residues.

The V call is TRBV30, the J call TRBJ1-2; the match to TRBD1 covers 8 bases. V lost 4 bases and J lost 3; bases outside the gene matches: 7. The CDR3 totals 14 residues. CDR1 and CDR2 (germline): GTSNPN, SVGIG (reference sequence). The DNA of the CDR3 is TGTGCCTGGACCGGACAGGGAGGTTACTATGGCTACACCTTC. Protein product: CAWTGQGGYYGYTF.

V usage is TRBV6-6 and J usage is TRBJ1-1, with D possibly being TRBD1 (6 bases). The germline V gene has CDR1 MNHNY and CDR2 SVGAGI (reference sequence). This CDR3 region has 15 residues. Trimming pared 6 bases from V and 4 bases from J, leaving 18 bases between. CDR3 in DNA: TGTGCCAGCAGCCTAGGGACAAGGGGGACCACTGAAGCTTTCTTT. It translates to CASSLGTRGTTEAFF.

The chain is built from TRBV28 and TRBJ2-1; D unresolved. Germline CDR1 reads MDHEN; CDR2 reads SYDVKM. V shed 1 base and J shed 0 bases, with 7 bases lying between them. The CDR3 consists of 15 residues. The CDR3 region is CASSLFASSYNEQFF. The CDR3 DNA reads TGTGCCAGCAGTTTATTCGCTAGCTCCTACAATGAGCAGTTCTTC.

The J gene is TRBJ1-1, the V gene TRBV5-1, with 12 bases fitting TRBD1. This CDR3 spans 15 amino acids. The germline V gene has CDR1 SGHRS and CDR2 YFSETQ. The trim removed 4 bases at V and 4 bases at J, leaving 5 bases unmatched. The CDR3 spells CASSQGQGAFTEAFF. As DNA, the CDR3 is TGCGCCAGCAGCCAGGGACAGGGGGCGTTCACTGAAGCTTTCTTT.